The clone carrying this TCR beta chain appeared many times. RNA transcripts yielded amplified TCR beta CDR3 regions. The study used the HTBI primer set for a first-round RT-PCR of the TCR CDR3. TCRdb processed the multiplex PCR reads anew with MiXCR; each CDR3 protein has one entry. The repertoire holds about 380,000 distinct CDR3 sequences, with around 18% as singletons. PBMCs were obtained from over 8.5 ml fresh peripheral blood. The V end was cut by 0 bases, the J end by 8 bases, with 17 bases between. The CDR3 is 16 residues long. Germline CDR1 MNHEY, CDR2 SMNVEV (reference sequence). These data originate in a study of T cells in Graves' hyperthyroidism and ophthalmopathy.

The receptor was isolated from a man younger than 30 with Graves' ophthalmopathy. The sample taken for sequencing was blood. The chain uses TRBV27 and TRBJ2-1, with unresolved D. The CDR3 DNA reads TGTGCCAGCAGTTTATCGATGGGGTGGTTCCGGGATGAGCAGTTCTTC. It codes for CASSLSMGWFRDEQFF.